This TCR beta chain was obtained from a study of blood T cell repertoires in COVID-19. After removal of 5 bases from V and 2 bases from J, the junction contained 10 bases not matched to a gene. Germline V gene sequence: CDR1 SGHTA, CDR2 FQGNSA. The CDR3 runs to 16 residues. Sequencing used immunoSEQ multiplex PCR; TCRdb keeps in-frame clones, though not all of them. The data hold 35,000 to 45,000 clones, with 88% observed a single time. The chain employs TRBV7-2 and TRBJ2-3, with 7 nucleotides matching TRBD2. The sequence came from a human donor in a cohort sampled during active COVID-19. Input material: peripheral blood. The CDR3: CASSQQPGLITDTQYF. The CDR3 DNA follows: TGTGCCAGCAGCCAGCAACCGGGACTAATCACAGATACGCAGTATTTT.